A selection of T cell receptor beta chains follows, all from one sample in a study of shared T cell receptors in the human thymus. Generated by immunoSEQ multiplex PCR, the TCRdb table keeps only in-frame clones and is missing some. The repertoire has roughly 500,000 clones, around 82% of them found once; the top ten carry about 0.012%. These data were also filed under a second study, of human thymus T cells.

The specimen sequenced was thymocytes. The receptor source for this set is a boy under two years old with a congenital heart defect. CDR3s include the opening cysteine and the closing phenylalanine or tryptophan. Fields, in order: D gene, clone size, V gene, J gene, CDR3 DNA, CDR3 protein. The D gene is left open where the match is weak. Rows may omit the clone size; those that give it use once, few, many or a size class.

.	.	TRBV6-4	TRBJ1-1	TGTGCCAGCAGTGCCTCGGCGCTTACCAGGGGCACTGAAGCTTTCTTT	CASSASALTRGTEAFF
TRBD2	.	TRBV6-5	TRBJ2-1	TGTGCCAGCAGTTACTCAAGCGGGGAATGGAATGAGCAGTTCTTC	CASSYSSGEWNEQFF
.	.	TRBV6-5	TRBJ2-7	TGTGCCAGCAGTCAGACTGGCTACGAGCAGTACTTC	CASSQTGYEQYF
.	.	TRBV6-5	TRBJ1-2	TGTGCCAGCAGTTACTTGGCGGGGGGTGAAGGATATGGCTACACCTTC	CASSYLAGGEGYGYTF
TRBD1	.	TRBV15	TRBJ1-1	TGTGCCACCAGCAGGCCCGGGCATAACAGGGGAACGAACACTGAAGCTTTCTTT	CATSRPGHNRGTNTEAFF
.	.	TRBV4-3	TRBJ1-4	TGCGCCAGCAGCCAAGATGGGGGAGGTGCAACTAATGAAAAACTGTTTTTT	CASSQDGGGATNEKLFF
TRBD2	.	TRBV4-2	TRBJ2-3	TGTGCCAGCAGCCACGCTAGCGGGAGAGGGGCAGATACGCAGTATTTT	CASSHASGRGADTQYF
TRBD2	.	TRBV28	TRBJ2-3	TGTGCCAGCAGTTTAGCGGGGGAGGGACTAGCGGGAGCCCACACCTGGGATACGCAGTATTTT	CASSLAGEGLAGAHTWDTQYF
TRBD2	.	TRBV25-1	TRBJ2-1	TGTGCCAGCAGTCTACTAGCGGGTCCCAATGAGCAGTTCTTC	CASSLLAGPNEQFF
.	.	TRBV13	TRBJ2-3	TGTGCCAGCAGCCACGGACAGGGGCCATCCGGGACTAGTGATTGCACAGATACGCAGTATTTT	CASSHGQGPSGTSDCTDTQYF
.	.	TRBV11-2	TRBJ1-2	TGTGCCAGCAGCTCCCGTAACTATGGCTACACCTTC	CASSSRNYGYTF
.	.	TRBV25-1	TRBJ1-5	TGTGCCAGCAGTGAAGCGGATAGCAATCAGCCCCAGCATTTT	CASSEADSNQPQHF
TRBD1	.	TRBV7-9	TRBJ1-2	TGTGCCAGCAGCTTAGCGGGACAGGGCTATGGCTACACCTTC	CASSLAGQGYGYTF
TRBD2	.	TRBV27	TRBJ2-2	TGTGCCAGCAGTTTTACCCATACCGGGACTAGAAACACCGGGGAGCTGTTTTTT	CASSFTHTGTRNTGELFF
TRBD2	.	TRBV2	TRBJ2-7	TGTGCCAGCAGACTAGCGGGAATCCCCTACGAGCAGTACTTC	CASRLAGIPYEQYF
.	.	TRBV25-1	TRBJ1-4	TGTGCCAGCGGCCGGGACTCCCCTGGGAATGAAAAACTGTTTTTT	CASGRDSPGNEKLFF
.	.	TRBV6-1	TRBJ1-2	TGTGCCAGCCAGTATCGGACAGTTAGCATCTATGGCTACACCTTC	CASQYRTVSIYGYTF
TRBD2	.	TRBV9	TRBJ2-2	TGTGCCAGCAGCGTAGATAGGGCTAGCGGGAGGTCGAGCACCGGGGAGCTGTTTTTT	CASSVDRASGRSSTGELFF
TRBD2	.	TRBV5-4	TRBJ2-7	TGTGCCAGCAGCCCCGGACTAGCGGCCGCCTACGAGCAGTACTTC	CASSPGLAAAYEQYF
TRBD2	.	TRBV11-3	TRBJ2-7	TGTGCCAGCAGCTATAGCGGGAGGGCCCGGTACGAGCAGTACTTC	CASSYSGRARYEQYF
TRBD1	.	TRBV5-8	TRBJ1-2	TGTGCCAGCAGCTCCTCCATGACAGGGGGCAACTATGGCTACACCTTC	CASSSSMTGGNYGYTF
.	.	TRBV4-3	TRBJ1-1	TGCGCCAGCAGCATGGGGCATAACAGGACCCCTAAGAACACTGAAGCTTTCTTT	CASSMGHNRTPKNTEAFF
.	.	TRBV11-2	TRBJ2-1	TGTGCCAGCAGTTCCCGAGCGGCTAGCTCCTACAATGAGCAGTTCTTC	CASSSRAASSYNEQFF
.	.	TRBV30	TRBJ1-2	TGTGCCTGGAGTGTCCCGGACAGATACCTCAACTATGGCTACACCTTC	CAWSVPDRYLNYGYTF
.	.	TRBV27	TRBJ2-3	TGTGCCAGCTTAGCGGCAGATACGCAGTATTTT	CASLAADTQYF
.	.	TRBV30	TRBJ2-3	TGTGCCTGGAGTGTACGGGGTAGCGGATACACAGATACGCAGTATTTT	CAWSVRGSGYTDTQYF
.	few	TRBV27	TRBJ1-5	TGTGCCAGCGGGCATCAGCCCCAGCATTTT	CASGHQPQHF
.	.	TRBV28	TRBJ1-2	TGTGCCAGCAGCCGATCAGGGGCCTATGGCTACACCTTC	CASSRSGAYGYTF
TRBD2	.	TRBV28	TRBJ2-7	TGTGCCAGCAAGGCCCGGGAGGGGGACTACGAGCAGTACTTC	CASKAREGDYEQYF
TRBD1	.	TRBV27	TRBJ2-6	TGTGCCAGCAAGCTCGGGACAGGGGGCCAATCTGGGGCCAACGTCCTGACTTTC	CASKLGTGGQSGANVLTF
.	.	TRBV5-4	TRBJ2-6	TGTGCCAGCAGCTTGTATATGCGGAGGGGGCTTAGGGACAACGTCCTGACTTTC	CASSLYMRRGLRDNVLTF
TRBD2	.	TRBV13	TRBJ2-7	TGTGCCAGCAGCTCGAGGACTAGCGGGGACTACGAGCAGTACTTC	CASSSRTSGDYEQYF
.	few	TRBV4-2	TRBJ2-7	TGTGCCAGCAGCCAAGATCAGGGGGAGGCCCCTTACGAGCAGTACTTC	CASSQDQGEAPYEQYF
TRBD2	.	TRBV2	TRBJ2-3	TGTGCCAGCACCCGAGGGGCCGGGACTAGCGGGAGGGAGACAGATACGCAGTATTTT	CASTRGAGTSGRETDTQYF
.	.	TRBV19	TRBJ1-5	TGTGCCAGTAGTATCTGGCCCGGAGGCAATCAGCCCCAGCATTTT	CASSIWPGGNQPQHF
TRBD1	.	TRBV28	TRBJ2-7	TGTGCCAGCAGCCCCGGGACAGGGCCCCTCTACGAGCAGTACTTC	CASSPGTGPLYEQYF
.	.	TRBV5-4	TRBJ1-4	TGTGCCAGCAGCCCAGGGGTCTGTGGTGAAAAACTGTTTTTT	CASSPGVCGEKLFF
.	.	TRBV4-3	TRBJ1-3	TGCGCCAGCAGCCAAGCCGGAGGCTCTGGAAACACCATATATTTT	CASSQAGGSGNTIYF
TRBD1	.	TRBV5-1	TRBJ2-7	TGCGCCAGCAGCCCGGGGACAGGGGCTACCTACGAGCAGTACTTC	CASSPGTGATYEQYF
.	.	TRBV10-3	TRBJ2-7	TGTGCCATCAGTGAGTCGACTACGTCCTACGAGCAGTACTTC	CAISESTTSYEQYF
TRBD1	.	TRBV11-3	TRBJ2-7	TGTGCCAGCAGACCCCCGTCAAACAGGGGCCAGCAGTACTTC	CASRPPSNRGQQYF
TRBD1	.	TRBV29-1	TRBJ1-1	TGCAGCGTTGAGAGTCAGGGGGACACTGAAGCTTTCTTT	CSVESQGDTEAFF
.	.	TRBV6-6	TRBJ1-4	TGTGCCAGCAGCCCCAGGGGAGGGGATGAAAAACTGTTTTTT	CASSPRGGDEKLFF
TRBD1	.	TRBV6-5	TRBJ1-3	TGTGCCAGCGGAGCTTCCGGGACAGGGACCAACACCATATATTTT	CASGASGTGTNTIYF
.	.	TRBV4-3	TRBJ2-7	TGCGCCAGCAGCCAAGACGCGGCCTACGAGCAGTACTTC	CASSQDAAYEQYF
TRBD1	.	TRBV29-1	TRBJ2-7	TGCAGCGTCGAAGGGACAGGTCCATCCTACGAGCAGTACTTC	CSVEGTGPSYEQYF
TRBD2	.	TRBV28	TRBJ2-7	TGTGCCAGCAGTTTCGCCGGGAGGGGGAACGAGCAGTACTTC	CASSFAGRGNEQYF
TRBD2	.	TRBV15	TRBJ2-1	TGTGCCACCAGCGGGGAAGCGGGAGCCGCCTACAATGAGCAGTTCTTC	CATSGEAGAAYNEQFF
.	.	TRBV19	TRBJ2-3	TGTGCCAGTAGTCCCACCTATCATGTAACAGATACGCAGTATTTT	CASSPTYHVTDTQYF
.	once	TRBV7-9	TRBJ1-1	TGTGCCAGCAGCAGGCGGTACGGAAACACTGAAGCTTTCTTT	CASSRRYGNTEAFF
TRBD2	.	TRBV4-1	TRBJ2-3	TGCGCCAGCAGCCAAGGGAGGCGGGAGGGCCCTACAGATACGCAGTATTTT	CASSQGRREGPTDTQYF